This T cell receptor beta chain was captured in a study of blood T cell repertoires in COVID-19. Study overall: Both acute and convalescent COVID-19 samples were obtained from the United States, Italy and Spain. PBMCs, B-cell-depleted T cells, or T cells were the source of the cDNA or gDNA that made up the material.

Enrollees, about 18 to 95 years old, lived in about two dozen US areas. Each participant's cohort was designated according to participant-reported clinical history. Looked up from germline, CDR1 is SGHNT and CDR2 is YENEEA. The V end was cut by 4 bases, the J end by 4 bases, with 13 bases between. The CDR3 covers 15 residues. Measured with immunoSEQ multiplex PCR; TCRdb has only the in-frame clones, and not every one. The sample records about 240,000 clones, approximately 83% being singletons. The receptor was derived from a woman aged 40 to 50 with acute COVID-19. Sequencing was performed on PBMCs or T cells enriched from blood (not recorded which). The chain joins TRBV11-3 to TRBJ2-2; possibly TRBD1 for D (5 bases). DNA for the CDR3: TGTGCCAGCAGCTCCCATGGGGCGAGCACCGGGGAGCTGTTTTTT. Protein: CASSSHGASTGELFF. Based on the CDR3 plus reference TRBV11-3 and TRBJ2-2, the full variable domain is EAGVVQSPRYKIIEKKQPVAFWCNPISGHNTLYWYLQNLGQGPELLIRYENEEAVDDSQLPKDRFSAERLKGVDSTLKIQPAELGDSAVYLCASSSHGASTGELFFGEGSRLTVL.